The rows below give T cell receptor beta chains drawn from one sample of a study of blood T cell repertoires in COVID-19. Repertoires were generated with immunoSEQ multiplex PCR, while TCRdb's copy carries only in-frame clones and drops some. The sample gives about 140,000 clones, about 78% of which show up once; 9.5% to 13% is in the top ten. The sample was peripheral blood. All receptors derive from a man between 60 and 70 years old who had recovered from COVID-19. Both conserved end residues are trimmed from each CDR3. Only part of the rows carry a size: once, few, many, or a class if the clone is expanded.

abundance: .; v_gene: TRBV19; j_gene: TRBJ2-1; CDR3aa: ASSINSGTYNEQF
abundance: .; v_gene: TRBV28; j_gene: TRBJ2-1; CDR3aa: ASSLPGFGQGSYNEQF
abundance: .; v_gene: TRBV11-2; j_gene: TRBJ1-5; CDR3aa: ASSLGSGQPQH
abundance: many; v_gene: TRBV28; j_gene: TRBJ2-7; CDR3aa: ASSEGLSYEQY
abundance: .; v_gene: TRBV29-1; j_gene: TRBJ1-1; CDR3aa: SVEGGYRGNTEAF
abundance: .; v_gene: TRBV6-5; j_gene: TRBJ2-3; CDR3aa: ASSLQRGADTQY
abundance: .; v_gene: TRBV5-4; j_gene: TRBJ1-2; CDR3aa: ASSLEREPPRYT
abundance: .; v_gene: TRBV15; j_gene: TRBJ1-2; CDR3aa: ATSPDRDHGYT
abundance: .; v_gene: TRBV19; j_gene: TRBJ1-1; CDR3aa: ASNRGGGWTEAF
abundance: .; v_gene: TRBV5-4; j_gene: TRBJ1-1; CDR3aa: ASSSPADTEAF
abundance: .; v_gene: TRBV27; j_gene: TRBJ2-5; CDR3aa: ASSFRREVVETQY
abundance: .; v_gene: TRBV6-6; j_gene: TRBJ2-1; CDR3aa: ASSLQAYNEQF
abundance: .; v_gene: TRBV3-1/TRBV3-2; j_gene: TRBJ1-2; CDR3aa: ASSRTDSYGYT
abundance: .; v_gene: TRBV5-1; j_gene: TRBJ1-3; CDR3aa: ASSIQGALGNTIY
abundance: .; v_gene: TRBV28; j_gene: TRBJ1-4; CDR3aa: ASQKTGSGEKLF
abundance: .; v_gene: TRBV7-7; j_gene: TRBJ2-2; CDR3aa: ASSLAGTSGELF
abundance: .; v_gene: TRBV28; j_gene: TRBJ2-5; CDR3aa: ASRGGGARRETQY
abundance: .; v_gene: TRBV6-2/TRBV6-3; j_gene: TRBJ1-1; CDR3aa: ASSYYNQGNTEAF
abundance: .; v_gene: TRBV28; j_gene: TRBJ1-5; CDR3aa: ASLGGIKPQH
abundance: .; v_gene: TRBV6-6; j_gene: TRBJ1-2; CDR3aa: ASSYSPGSDYGYT
abundance: .; v_gene: TRBV3-1/TRBV3-2; j_gene: TRBJ1-1; CDR3aa: ASSHVTGNTEAF
abundance: .; v_gene: TRBV7-2; j_gene: TRBJ2-2; CDR3aa: ASSLTAGNTGELF
abundance: .; v_gene: TRBV7-2; j_gene: TRBJ2-2; CDR3aa: ASSLGVLPGGELF
abundance: .; v_gene: TRBV4-2; j_gene: TRBJ2-7; CDR3aa: ASSPTTGAYEQY
abundance: .; v_gene: TRBV6-5; j_gene: TRBJ2-7; CDR3aa: ASSPPPRYEQY
abundance: .; v_gene: TRBV7-2; j_gene: TRBJ2-5; CDR3aa: ASSSSASGGGETQY
abundance: .; v_gene: TRBV7-2; j_gene: TRBJ1-4; CDR3aa: ASSLDTGGTGYNEKLF